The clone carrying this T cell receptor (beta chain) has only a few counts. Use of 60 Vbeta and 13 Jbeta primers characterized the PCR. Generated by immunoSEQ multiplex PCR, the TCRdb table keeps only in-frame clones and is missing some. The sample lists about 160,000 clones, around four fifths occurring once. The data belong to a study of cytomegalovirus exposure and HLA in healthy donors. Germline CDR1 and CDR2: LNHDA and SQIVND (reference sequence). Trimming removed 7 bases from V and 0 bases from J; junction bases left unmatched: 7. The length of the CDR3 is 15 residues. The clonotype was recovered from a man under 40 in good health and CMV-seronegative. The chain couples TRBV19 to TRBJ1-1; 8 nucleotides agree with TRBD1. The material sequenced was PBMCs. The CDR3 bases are TGTGCCAGTACTAGGACAGGGCCCATGAACACTGAAGCTTTCTTT. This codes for CASTRTGPMNTEAFF.